This T cell receptor (beta chain) was identified during a study of naive and memory T cell subsets. Study results and caveats: In naive cells, over 95% of TCR sequences were seen only once.

At least ten counts were recorded for this clonotype. Antigen: not known. Four subsets defined by CD45RA and CD27 were sorted after CD3, CD4, CD8 and live/dead staining. An equimolar mix of two oligonucleotides served as the beta constant-region primer for TRBC1 and TRBC2. Ligation attached a single-stranded oligonucleotide with a 12-nucleotide UMI and the SP2 primer to the cDNA 3' end. Four rounds of PCR amplified the ligated cDNA using nested alpha and beta constant-region primers plus SP2. TCRdb reprocessed the UMI-ligation and nested PCR reads via MiXCR and lists one record per CDR3 protein. The sample includes roughly 20,000 distinct CDR3 sequences, 11% of them seen just once. V was pared by 5 bases and J by 0 bases, with 8 bases between. This CDR3 has 14 residues. Germline-derived CDR1 and CDR2 are SQVTM and ANQGSEA.

This clonotype originated in a human donor in good health. The sample taken for sequencing was central memory CD8+ T cells from blood. This chain uses TRBV29-1 with TRBJ2-6, with no clear D. DNA for the CDR3: TGCAGCGTTAGACGGAGCTCTGGGGCCAACGTCCTGACTTTC. Translation gives CSVRRSSGANVLTF. Filled out from reference TRBV29-1 and TRBJ2-6, the complete variable domain reads SAVISQKPSRDICQRGTSLTIQCQVDSQVTMMFWYRQQPGQSLTLIATANQGSEATYESGFVIDKFPISRPNLTFSTLTVSNMSPEDSSIYLCSVRRSSGANVLTFGAGSRLTVL.